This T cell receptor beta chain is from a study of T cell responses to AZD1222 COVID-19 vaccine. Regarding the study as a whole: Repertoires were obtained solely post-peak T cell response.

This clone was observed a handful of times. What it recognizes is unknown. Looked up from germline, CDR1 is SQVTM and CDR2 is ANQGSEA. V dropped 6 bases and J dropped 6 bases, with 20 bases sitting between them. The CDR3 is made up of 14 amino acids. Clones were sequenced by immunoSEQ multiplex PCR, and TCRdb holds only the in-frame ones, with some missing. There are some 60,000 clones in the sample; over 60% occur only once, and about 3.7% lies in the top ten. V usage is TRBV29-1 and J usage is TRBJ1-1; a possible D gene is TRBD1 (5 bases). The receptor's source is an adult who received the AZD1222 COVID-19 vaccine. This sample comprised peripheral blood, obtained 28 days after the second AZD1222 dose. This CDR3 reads CSVQHPGETAEAFF. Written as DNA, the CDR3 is TGCAGCGTACAACACCCGGGGGAAACCGCTGAAGCTTTCTTT.